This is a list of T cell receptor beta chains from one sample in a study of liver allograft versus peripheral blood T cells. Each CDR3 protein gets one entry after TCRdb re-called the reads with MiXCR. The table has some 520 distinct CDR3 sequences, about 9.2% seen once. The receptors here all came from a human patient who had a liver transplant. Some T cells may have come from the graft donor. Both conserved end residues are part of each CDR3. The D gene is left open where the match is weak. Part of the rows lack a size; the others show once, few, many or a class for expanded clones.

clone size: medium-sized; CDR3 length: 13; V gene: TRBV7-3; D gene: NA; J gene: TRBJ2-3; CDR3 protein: CASSFKGEDTQYF; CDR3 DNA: TGTGCCAGCAGCTTTAAGGGGGAGGATACGCAGTATTTT
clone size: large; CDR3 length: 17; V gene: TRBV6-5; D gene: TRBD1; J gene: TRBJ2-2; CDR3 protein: CASSQNRGTTNTGELFF; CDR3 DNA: TGTGCCAGCAGTCAAAACAGGGGGACCACGAACACCGGGGAGCTGTTTTTT
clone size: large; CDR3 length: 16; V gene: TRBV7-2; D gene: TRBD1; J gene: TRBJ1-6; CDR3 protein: CASSLAGQGAGSPLHF; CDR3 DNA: TGTGCCAGCAGCTTAGCAGGTCAGGGGGCAGGTTCACCCCTCCACTTT
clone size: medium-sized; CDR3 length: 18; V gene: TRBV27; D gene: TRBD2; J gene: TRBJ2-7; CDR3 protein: CASSRGTSGRVSSYEQYF; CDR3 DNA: TGTGCCAGCTCCCGAGGGACTAGCGGGAGGGTTAGCTCCTACGAGCAGTACTTC
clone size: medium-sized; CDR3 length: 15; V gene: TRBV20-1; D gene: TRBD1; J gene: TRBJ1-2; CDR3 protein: CSARGVGQGIHGYTF; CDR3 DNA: TGCAGTGCTAGAGGAGTGGGACAGGGAATACATGGCTACACCTTC
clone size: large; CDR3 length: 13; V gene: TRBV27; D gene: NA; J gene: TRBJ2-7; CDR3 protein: CASNYRGGYEQYF; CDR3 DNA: TGTGCCAGCAACTACAGGGGGGGCTACGAGCAGTACTTC
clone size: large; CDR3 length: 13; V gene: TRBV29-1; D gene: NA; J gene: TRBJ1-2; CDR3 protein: CSVEDERWYGYTF; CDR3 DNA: TGCAGCGTTGAGGACGAGAGGTGGTATGGCTACACCTTC
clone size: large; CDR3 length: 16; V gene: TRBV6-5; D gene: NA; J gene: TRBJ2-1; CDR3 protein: CASSSQPRPEDNEQFF; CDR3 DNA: TGTGCCAGCAGCTCCCAGCCGCGACCCGAAGACAATGAGCAGTTCTTC
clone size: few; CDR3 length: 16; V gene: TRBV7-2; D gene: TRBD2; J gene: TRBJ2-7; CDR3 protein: CASSLAGTSGTYEQYF; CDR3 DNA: TGTGCCAGCAGCTTAGCGGGGACTAGCGGGACGTACGAGCAGTACTTC
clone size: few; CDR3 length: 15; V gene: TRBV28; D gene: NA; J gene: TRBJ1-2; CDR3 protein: CASSLEGRLFNGYTF; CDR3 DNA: TGTGCCAGCAGTTTAGAAGGGAGGCTTTTCAATGGCTACACCTTC
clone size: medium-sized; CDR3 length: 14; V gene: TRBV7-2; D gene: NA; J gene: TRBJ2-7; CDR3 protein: CASSLIPGAYEQYF; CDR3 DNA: TGTGCCAGCAGCTTAATACCCGGGGCCTACGAGCAGTACTTC
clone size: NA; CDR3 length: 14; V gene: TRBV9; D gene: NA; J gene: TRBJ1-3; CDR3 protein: CASAPLNRGNTIYF; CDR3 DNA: TGTGCCAGCGCTCCTCTTAACCGGGGAAACACCATATATTTT
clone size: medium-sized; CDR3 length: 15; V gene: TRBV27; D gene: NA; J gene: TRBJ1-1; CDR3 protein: CASSLMTAKNTEAFF; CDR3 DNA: TGTGCCAGCAGCTTGATGACAGCCAAGAACACTGAAGCTTTCTTT
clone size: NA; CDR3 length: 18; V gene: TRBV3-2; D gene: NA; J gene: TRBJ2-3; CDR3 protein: CASSQDDLGQPYTDTQYF; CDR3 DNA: TGTGCCAGCAGCCAAGATGATTTAGGACAGCCCTACACAGATACGCAGTATTTT
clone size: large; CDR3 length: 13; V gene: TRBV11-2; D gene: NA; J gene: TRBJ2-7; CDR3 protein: CASSLDHSYEQYF; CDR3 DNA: TGTGCCAGCAGCTTAGATCACAGTTACGAGCAGTACTTC
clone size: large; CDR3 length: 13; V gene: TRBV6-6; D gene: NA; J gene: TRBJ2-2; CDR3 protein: CASTEGNTGELFF; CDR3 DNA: TGTGCCAGCACGGAAGGGAACACCGGGGAGCTGTTTTTT
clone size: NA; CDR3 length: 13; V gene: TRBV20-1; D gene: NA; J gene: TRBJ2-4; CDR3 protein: CSALGVAKNIQYF; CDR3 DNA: TGCAGTGCTCTCGGGGTAGCCAAAAACATTCAGTACTTC
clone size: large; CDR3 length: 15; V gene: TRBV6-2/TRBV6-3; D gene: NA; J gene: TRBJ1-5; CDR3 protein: CASSYGGTGNQPQHF; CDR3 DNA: TGTGCCAGCAGTTATGGTGGTACGGGCAATCAGCCCCAGCATTTT
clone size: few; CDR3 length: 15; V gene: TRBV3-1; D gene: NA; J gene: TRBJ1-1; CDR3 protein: CASSQVGGFFTEAFF; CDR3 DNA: TGTGCCAGCAGCCAAGTTGGGGGTTTCTTTACTGAAGCTTTCTTT
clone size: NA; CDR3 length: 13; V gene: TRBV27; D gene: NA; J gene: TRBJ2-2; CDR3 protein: CASSLLTTGELFF; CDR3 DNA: TGTGCCAGCAGTTTATTAACCACCGGGGAGCTGTTTTTT
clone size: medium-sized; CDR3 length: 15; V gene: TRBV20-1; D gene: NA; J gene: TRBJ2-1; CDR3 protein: CSARGVASSYNEQFF; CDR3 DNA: TGCAGTGCCCGAGGGGTAGCGTCCTCCTACAATGAGCAGTTCTTC
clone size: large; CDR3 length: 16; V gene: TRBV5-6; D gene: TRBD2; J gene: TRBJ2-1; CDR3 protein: CASSIRSGSRNNEQFF; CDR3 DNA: TGTGCCAGCAGCATACGAAGCGGGAGTCGGAACAATGAGCAGTTCTTC
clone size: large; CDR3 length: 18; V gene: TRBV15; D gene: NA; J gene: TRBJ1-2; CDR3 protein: CATSRDIPQGYQDYGYTF; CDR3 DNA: TGTGCCACCAGCAGAGATATCCCCCAGGGTTATCAGGACTATGGCTACACCTTC
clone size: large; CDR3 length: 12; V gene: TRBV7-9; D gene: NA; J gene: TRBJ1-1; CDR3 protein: CASSLMNTEAFF; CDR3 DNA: TGTGCCAGCAGCTTAATGAACACTGAAGCTTTCTTT
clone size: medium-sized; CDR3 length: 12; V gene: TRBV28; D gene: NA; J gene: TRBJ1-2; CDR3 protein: CASSLRNYGYTF; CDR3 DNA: TGTGCCAGCAGTTTGCGTAACTATGGCTACACCTTC
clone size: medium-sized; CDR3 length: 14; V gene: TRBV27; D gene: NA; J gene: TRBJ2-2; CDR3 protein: CASSPGPNTGELFF; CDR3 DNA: TGTGCCAGCAGTCCGGGACCCAACACCGGGGAGCTGTTTTTT